This T cell receptor (beta chain) was documented in a study of metastatic and nonmetastatic thyroid tumors. The length of the CDR3 is 13 residues. The V gene's germline CDR1 is GTSNPN and CDR2 SVGIG (reference sequence). V was pared by 5 bases and J by 0 bases, with 10 bases between. TCRdb re-analyzed the PCR reads through MiXCR. Among over 10,000 clones listed, around 35% were seen once. Every patient underwent thyroid surgery untreated. The source is a male donor with papillary thyroid cancer or a benign thyroid nodule (not recorded which). Some clones in this sample may be carry-over from other donors' samples. This chain uses TRBV30 with TRBJ1-1; weak D call: TRBD1 (5 bases). Sequencing used tumor tissue. CDR3 amino acids: CAWQGPLNTEAFF. In DNA, the CDR3 is TGTGCCTGGCAGGGCCCTCTGAACACTGAAGCTTTCTTT.